A single T cell receptor (delta chain) is shown here with its context. A read error is possible here, since a much larger clone lies one base away. Other nucleotide sequences in the sample specify the same CDR3. The sample is drawn from a study of gamma-delta chains in newborns, infants, children. CDR1 is TSWWSYY and CDR2 is QGS in the germline V gene. The CDR3 is 14 amino acids. TCRdb reapplied CATT to the reads. The data contain thousands of delta-chain clones, 1.5% to 2% of them singletons. Sequences were obtained from blood. The clonotype comes from a child who was a newborn, infant or young child, either healthy, febrile or measles-vaccinated (not recorded which). V and J are TRDV1 and TRDJ1; D is perhaps TRDD3 (5 bases). CDR3 sequence (DNA): TGTGCCCTTGGGGAAGGCGTGTACACCGATAAACTCATCTTT. Translation: CALGEGVYTDKLIF.